Described below is a single TCR beta chain sequence and its context. The entry originates in a study of blood T cell repertoires in COVID-19. Turning to the study itself: Samples came from the United States, Italy and Spain, spanning acute and convalescent COVID-19. From T cells, B-cell-depleted T cells, or PBMCs came the material, which was cDNA or gDNA.

V lost 2 bases, J lost 4 bases, and 9 bases stayed unmatched. The length of the CDR3 is 16 residues. Germline assignment: CDR1 MNHEY and CDR2 SVGAGI. Authors' processing steps: For nucleated cells, counts were estimated from reference gene primer amplification. Assay used: immunoSEQ multiplex PCR; TCRdb lists only in-frame clones, some missing. That table supplies the V and J calls and clone size; D and trimming were determined from the DNA. The repertoire has 180,000 or so clones, roughly 84% of them found once; the top ten carry over 7.5%. Sequencing used peripheral blood. The chain combines TRBV6-5 with TRBJ1-2; 8 bases align to TRBD1. The clonotype originates from an elderly woman with acute or convalescent COVID-19. In DNA, the CDR3 is TGTGCCAGCAGTTACACCCGTCAGGGGGCTCTCTATGGCTACACCTTC. This translates into CASSYTRQGALYGYTF.